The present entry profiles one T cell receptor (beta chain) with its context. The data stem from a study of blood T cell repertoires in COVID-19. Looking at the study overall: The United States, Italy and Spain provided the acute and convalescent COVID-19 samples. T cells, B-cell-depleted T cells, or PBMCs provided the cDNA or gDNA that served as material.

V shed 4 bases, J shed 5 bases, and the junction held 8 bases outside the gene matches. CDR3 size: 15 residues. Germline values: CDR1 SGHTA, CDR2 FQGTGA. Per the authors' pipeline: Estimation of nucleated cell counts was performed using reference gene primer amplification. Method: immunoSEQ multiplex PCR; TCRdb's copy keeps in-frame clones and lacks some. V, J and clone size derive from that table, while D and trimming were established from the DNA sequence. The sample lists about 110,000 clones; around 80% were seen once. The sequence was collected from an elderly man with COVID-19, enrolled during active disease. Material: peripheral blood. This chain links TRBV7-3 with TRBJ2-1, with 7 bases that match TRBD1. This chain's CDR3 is CASSSWGQTNNEQFF. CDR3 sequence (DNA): TGTGCCAGCAGCTCATGGGGACAGACTAACAATGAGCAGTTCTTC.